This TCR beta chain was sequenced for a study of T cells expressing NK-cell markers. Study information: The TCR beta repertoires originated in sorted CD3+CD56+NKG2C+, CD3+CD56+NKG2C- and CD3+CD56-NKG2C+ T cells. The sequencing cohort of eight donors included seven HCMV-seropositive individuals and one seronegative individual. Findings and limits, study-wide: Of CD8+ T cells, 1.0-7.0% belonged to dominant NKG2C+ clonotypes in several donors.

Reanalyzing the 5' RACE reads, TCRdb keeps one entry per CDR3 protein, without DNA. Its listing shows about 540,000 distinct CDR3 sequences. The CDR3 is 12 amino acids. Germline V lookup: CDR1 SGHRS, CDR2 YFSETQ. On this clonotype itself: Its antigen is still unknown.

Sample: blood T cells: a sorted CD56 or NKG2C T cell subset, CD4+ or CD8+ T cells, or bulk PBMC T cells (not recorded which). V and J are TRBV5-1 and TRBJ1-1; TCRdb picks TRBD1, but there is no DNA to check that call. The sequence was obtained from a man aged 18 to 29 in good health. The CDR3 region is CASSPGRSEAFF.